Presented here are 21 T cell receptor beta chains from one specimen sequenced in a study of shared clonotypes between healthy human individuals. The method was immunoSEQ multiplex PCR; TCRdb's version includes in-frame clones alone and lacks a portion of them. The table lists around 500,000 clones, roughly 80% of them singletons. Sequencing input: PBMCs. These receptors came from a middle-aged woman in good health. Some clones in this sample may be carry-over from other donors' samples.

This chain uses TRBV5-1 with TRBJ1-2; 7 bases are shared with TRBD1. The CDR3 is 14 residues long. With 3 bases clipped from V and 8 bases from J, the junction kept 10 bases outside the gene matches. The germline gives CDR1 SGHRS, CDR2 YFSETQ. CDR3 amino acids: CASSSRDRGGGYTF. Written as DNA, the CDR3 is TGCGCCAGCAGCTCCCGGGACAGAGGAGGCGGCTACACCTTC.

This chain links TRBV18 with TRBJ1-1; D possibly corresponds to TRBD1 (5 bases). Germline V gene sequence: CDR1 KGHSH, CDR2 LQKENI. Between the trimmed V and J ends, which lost 3 bases and 0 bases, there was a span of 14 bases. The CDR3 totals 16 residues. CDR3 protein: CASSPRQGSMNTEAFF. In DNA, the CDR3 is TGTGCCAGCTCACCTAGGCAGGGTAGTATGAACACTGAAGCTTTCTTT.

The chain carries TRBV19 and TRBJ2-2; TRBD1 agrees at 8 bases. V trimming: 4 bases; J trimming: 4 bases; junction bases outside the gene matches: 5. This CDR3 comprises 15 residues. Per the germline V gene, CDR1 is LNHDA and CDR2 is SQIVND (reference sequence). CDR3 nucleotide sequence: TGTGCCAGTAGTACCCGACAGGGGTTCACCGGGGAGCTGTTTTTT. Protein product: CASSTRQGFTGELFF.

This clone was seen more than once but under ten times. The rearrangement links TRBV10-3 to TRBJ2-1, with D maybe TRBD2 (5 bases). The CDR3 spans 12 residues. From germline, CDR1 is ENHRY and CDR2 SYGVKD. With 8 bases removed from V and 8 bases from J, the gap between germline ends came to 13 bases. CDR3 in amino acids: CAIGAARDEQFF. The DNA for the CDR3 is TGTGCCATCGGAGCGGCTCGGGATGAGCAGTTCTTC.

Note on this clone: One base separates it from a far larger clone, so it is likely a read error. This chain links TRBV30 with TRBJ1-2, with 7 bases identical to TRBD1. Germline trimming cut 0 bases from V and 4 bases from J; bases unmatched to any gene: 11. The CDR3 has 16 amino acids. Germline V gene data show CDR1 as GTSNPN and CDR2 as SVGIG (reference sequence). DNA of the CDR3: TGTGCCTGGAGTGTCAACCCACAGGGGACTCGCTATGGCTACACCTTC. Translating it yields CAWSVNPQGTRYGYTF. Filled out from reference TRBV30 and TRBJ1-2, the complete variable domain reads SQTIHQWPATLVQPVGSPLSLECTVEGTSNPNLYWYRQAAGRGLQLLFYSVGIGQISSEVPQNLSASRPQDRQFILSSKKLLLSDSGFYLCAWSVNPQGTRYGYTFGSGTRLTVV.

The CDR3 here is CASSLGGAQGADEQFF. The CDR3 DNA reads TGTGCCAGCAGCCTGGGTGGAGCGCAAGGGGCGGATGAGCAGTTCTTC. The chain couples TRBV5-4 to TRBJ2-1, with D possibly matching TRBD1 (5 bases). The length of the CDR3 is 16 residues. V was cut by 4 bases and J by 8 bases, with 22 bases left in between. The germline gives CDR1 SGHNT, CDR2 YYREEE (reference sequence).

The chain is built from TRBV4-1 and TRBJ2-3; a weak D match, TRBD1 (6 bases). Per the germline V gene, CDR1 is MGHRA and CDR2 is YSYEKL. The V end was cut by 0 bases, the J end by 1 base, with 11 bases between. The CDR3 covers 16 residues. DNA of the CDR3: TGCGCCAGCAGCCAAGAACAGGGATTGGGCACAGATACGCAGTATTTT. Amino acids: CASSQEQGLGTDTQYF.

This clone was detected a few times. The V and J genes are TRBV30 and TRBJ2-5, with TRBD2 matching 7 bases. This CDR3 region has 14 residues. With 1 base clipped from V and 5 bases from J, the junction kept 7 bases outside the gene matches. Germline V gives CDR1 GTSNPN, CDR2 SVGIG (reference sequence). In DNA, the CDR3 is TGTGCCTGGAGTGGGGGCGGGAGTTCGGAGACCCAGTACTTC. Translation gives CAWSGGGSSETQYF.

The gene calls are TRBV27 and TRBJ2-7, with 8 bases lining up with TRBD2. The CDR3 runs 17 residues. Losses at the gene ends were 1 base for V and 0 bases for J; bases not matched to a gene: 8. The V gene's germline CDR1 is MNHEY and CDR2 SMNVEV (reference sequence). The CDR3 reads CASSLFSSGRISYEQYF. The CDR3 bases are TGTGCCAGCAGTTTATTTTCTAGCGGGCGTATCTCCTACGAGCAGTACTTC.

V gene TRBV7-9 combines with J gene TRBJ2-3; 7 nucleotides align to TRBD1. The CDR3 spans 16 residues. The V segment lost 5 bases and the J segment 0 bases; nucleotides outside the gene matches: 8. The germline CDR1 and CDR2 sequences are SEHNR and FQNEAQ (reference sequence). The CDR3 region has the DNA TGTGCCAGCAGCACCAGACAGGGCCCTAGCACAGATACGCAGTATTTT. Amino acids: CASSTRQGPSTDTQYF.

The V gene is TRBV11-2, the J gene TRBJ2-7; 7 bases map to TRBD2. With 6 bases clipped from V and 3 bases from J, the junction kept 11 bases outside the gene matches. CDR3 length equals 15 residues. Per germline, CDR1 SGHAT and CDR2 FQNNGV. CDR3 loop: CASSRDYGPRYEQYF. The CDR3 DNA reads TGTGCCAGCAGTCGGGACTATGGTCCCCGCTACGAGCAGTACTTC.

The gene calls are TRBV23-1 and TRBJ2-2, with D hard to call. TRBV23-1 is noted as an ORF with a role that remains uncertain. CDR3 length: 11 amino acids. V lost 9 bases, J lost 4 bases, and 6 bases lay in between. The chain's CDR3 is CASISTGELFF. CDR3 coding DNA: TGCGCCAGTATAAGCACCGGGGAGCTGTTTTTT.

This chain's CDR3 is CASSEGRGQSNQPQHF. The DNA for the CDR3 is TGCGCCAGCAGTGAGGGGAGGGGGCAGAGCAATCAGCCCCAGCATTTT. The chain joins TRBV10-1 to TRBJ1-5, with 7 bases matching TRBD1. The CDR3 length is 16 residues. Germline V lookup: CDR1 WNHNN, CDR2 SYGVQD (reference sequence). With V trimmed by 2 bases and J by 1 base, 5 bases remained unmatched.

V gene TRBV10-2 combines with J gene TRBJ2-1; D unresolved. From germline, CDR1 is WSHSY and CDR2 SAAADI. Trimming took 5 bases from V and 4 from J, leaving 3 bases between them. This CDR3 contains 11 residues. The CDR3: CASSPYNEQFF. The CDR3 region has the DNA TGCGCCAGCAGTCCTTACAATGAGCAGTTCTTC.

The V call is TRBV18, the J call TRBJ2-4; 10 bases are shared with TRBD1. Germline CDR1 reads KGHSH; CDR2 reads LQKENI. Trimming at V came to 0 bases and at J to 6 bases, leaving 23 bases not matched to a gene. This CDR3 is built from 22 residues. CDR3 in amino acids: CASSPPLLARPDRGRGGNIQYF. The CDR3 DNA reads as TGTGCCAGCTCACCACCGTTATTGGCCAGGCCTGACAGGGGGCGCGGGGGAAACATTCAGTACTTC.

V gene TRBV2 combines with J gene TRBJ2-1; 9 bases agree with TRBD2. This CDR3 is built from 13 residues. Germline V gene data show CDR1 as SNHLY and CDR2 as FYNNEI. V was clipped by 6 bases and J by 4 bases; unmatched bases: 1. The CDR3 nucleotides are TGTGCCAGCAGGCTAGCGGGGTACAATGAGCAGTTCTTC. This translates into CASRLAGYNEQFF.

The chain combines TRBV5-1 with TRBJ2-6, with a possible D match to TRBD2 (6 bases). Germline CDR1 and CDR2: SGHRS and YFSETQ. The CDR3 contains 16 residues. Trimming cost V 0 bases and J 1 base, with 8 bases left between them. CDR3 nucleotides: TGCGCCAGCAGCTTGGTTGGAGGGTCTGGGGCCAACGTCCTGACTTTC. It encodes CASSLVGGSGANVLTF. Supplemented by reference TRBV5-1 and TRBJ2-6, the full variable domain reads KAGVTQTPRYLIKTRGQQVTLSCSPISGHRSVSWYQQTPGQGLQFLFEYFSETQRNKGNFPGRFSGRQFSNSRSEMNVSTLELGDSALYLCASSLVGGSGANVLTFGAGSRLTVL.

This rearrangement joins TRBV5-6 to TRBJ1-2; D ambiguous. Germline V gene sequence: CDR1 SGHDT, CDR2 YYEEEE. V was clipped by 4 bases and J by 2 bases, with 6 bases between them. There are 12 residues in the CDR3. CDR3 sequence (DNA): TGTGCCAGCAGCAACGGAAACTATGGCTACACCTTC. Its protein product is CASSNGNYGYTF.

V gene TRBV28 combines with J gene TRBJ1-3; the D gene is possibly TRBD1 (6 bases). The CDR3 contains 13 residues. V was clipped by 8 bases and J by 1 base, with 9 bases between them. From germline, CDR1 is MDHEN and CDR2 SYDVKM. The CDR3 bases are TGTGCCAGCGGGGACATTTCTGGAAACACCATATATTTT. Translation gives CASGDISGNTIYF.

Turning to this clone: This likely reflects a read error, since a far larger clone is one base away. This chain uses TRBV28 with TRBJ2-4; either TRBD1 or TRBD2 may fit D (7 bases each). Per germline, CDR1 MDHEN and CDR2 SYDVKM. The CDR3 length is 20 residues. The CDR3 bases are TGTGCCAACAGTCCACCAGGGGAGGGGGCGCGGAGGAAAGCCAAAAACATTCAGTACTTC. It translates to CANSPPGEGARRKAKNIQYF.

In regard to this clone: The sample has other DNA sequences that encode this CDR3 too. The rearrangement uses TRBV7-2 and TRBJ2-1, with 11 bases matching TRBD2. The ends lost 6 bases at V and 4 bases at J; junction bases unmatched: 5. The V gene's germline CDR1 is SGHTA and CDR2 FQGNSA. The CDR3 extends over 15 amino acids. This chain's CDR3 is CASSAGTSGYNEQFF. CDR3 in DNA: TGTGCCAGCAGTGCCGGGACTAGCGGTTACAATGAGCAGTTCTTC.